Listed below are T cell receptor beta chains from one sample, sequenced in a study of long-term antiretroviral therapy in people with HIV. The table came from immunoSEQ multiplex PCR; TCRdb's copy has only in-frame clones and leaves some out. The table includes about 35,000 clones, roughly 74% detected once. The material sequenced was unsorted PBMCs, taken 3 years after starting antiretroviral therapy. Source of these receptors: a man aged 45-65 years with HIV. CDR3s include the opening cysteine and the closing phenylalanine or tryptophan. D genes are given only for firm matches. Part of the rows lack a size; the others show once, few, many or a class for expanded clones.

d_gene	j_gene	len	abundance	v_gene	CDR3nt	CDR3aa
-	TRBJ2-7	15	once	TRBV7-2	TGTGCCAGCAGCTTAGCGCCGGGTTCGGCCGACGAGCAGTACTTC	CASSLAPGSADEQYF
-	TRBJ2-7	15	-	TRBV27	TGTGCCAGCAGTTTGAGTCGGGAAAGTACCTACGAGCAGTACTTC	CASSLSRESTYEQYF
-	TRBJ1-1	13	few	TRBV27	TGTGCCAGCAGTTTATCCCAAGACACTGAAGCTTTCTTT	CASSLSQDTEAFF
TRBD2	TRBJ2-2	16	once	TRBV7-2	TGTGCCAGCAGCTCGCGACTAGCGGGGGGGCCAGGGGAGCTGTTTTTT	CASSSRLAGGPGELFF
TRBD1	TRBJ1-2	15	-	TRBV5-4	TGTGCCAGCAGCCCAGGACAGGGGAATTTCTATGGCTACACCTTC	CASSPGQGNFYGYTF
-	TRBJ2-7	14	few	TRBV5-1	TGCGCCAGCAGCTTGGATCCAGGGACCTACGAGCAGTACTTC	CASSLDPGTYEQYF
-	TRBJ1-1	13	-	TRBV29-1	TGCAGCTCCTACCCCGGGGACGGCACTGAAGCTTTCTTT	CSSYPGDGTEAFF
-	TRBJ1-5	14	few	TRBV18	TGTGCCAGCTCCCTCGGGGCAGGGCATCAGCCCCAGCATTTT	CASSLGAGHQPQHF
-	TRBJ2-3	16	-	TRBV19	TGTGCCAGTAGTATAGGGAGGGCATGGAACACAGATACGCAGTATTTT	CASSIGRAWNTDTQYF
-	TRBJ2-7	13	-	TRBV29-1	TGCAGCGCCCGGCCCGCCCTCACCCACGAGCAGTACTTC	CSARPALTHEQYF
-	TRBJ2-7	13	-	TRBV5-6	TGTGCCAGCACCACCCTGGTCGGGGACGAGCAGTACTTC	CASTTLVGDEQYF
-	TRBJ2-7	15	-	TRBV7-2	TGTGCCAGCAGCTTAGCGGGAGCGGCAAGCTACGAGCAGTACTTC	CASSLAGAASYEQYF
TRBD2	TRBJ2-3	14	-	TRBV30	TGTGCCTGGACTAGCGGGAGGCACACAGATACGCAGTATTTT	CAWTSGRHTDTQYF
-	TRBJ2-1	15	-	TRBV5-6	TGTGCCAGCAGCTTGCTAAGCGCCGGGTACAATGAGCAGTTCTTC	CASSLLSAGYNEQFF
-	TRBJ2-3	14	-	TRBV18	TGTGCCAGCTCATCGATACCATCCACAGATACGCAGTATTTT	CASSSIPSTDTQYF
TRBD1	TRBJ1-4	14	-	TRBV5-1	TGCGCCAGCAGCTCGGGCAGGGGGGAAGAAAAACTGTTTTTT	CASSSGRGEEKLFF
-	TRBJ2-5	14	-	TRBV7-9	TGTGCCAGCAGCCCCAGGACTAACCAAGAGACCCAGTACTTC	CASSPRTNQETQYF
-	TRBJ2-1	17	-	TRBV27	TGTGCCAGCAGTGAACAAACACTAGCTAACTCCTACAATGAGCAGTTCTTC	CASSEQTLANSYNEQFF
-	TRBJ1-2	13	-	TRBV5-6	TGTGCCAGCAGCCCCAGGGTCACCCATGGCTACACCTTC	CASSPRVTHGYTF
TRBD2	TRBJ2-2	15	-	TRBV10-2	TGCGCCAGCAGTGAGTCTCTAGCGGGAGTGGGGGAGCTGTTTTTT	CASSESLAGVGELFF
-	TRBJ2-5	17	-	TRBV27	TGTGCCAGCAGTACCCGGTGGCGGGCGGCGGGCCAAGAGACCCAGTACTTC	CASSTRWRAAGQETQYF
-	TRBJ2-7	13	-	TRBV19	TGTGCCAGTAGTCTTCGACCCGAGTACGAGCAGTACTTC	CASSLRPEYEQYF
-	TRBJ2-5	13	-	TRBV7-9	TGTGCCAGCAGCTTAGTCACCCCGGAGACCCAGTACTTC	CASSLVTPETQYF
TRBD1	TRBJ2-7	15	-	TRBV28	TGTGCCAGCAGATCGGCAGGGGGCGGGACCTACGAGCAGTACTTC	CASRSAGGGTYEQYF
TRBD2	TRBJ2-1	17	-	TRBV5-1	TGCGCCAGCAGCTTGCCCGGGACTAGCGGGAGTGGCAATGAGCAGTTCTTC	CASSLPGTSGSGNEQFF
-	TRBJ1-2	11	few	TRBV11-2	TGTGCCAGCAGCTTAGCCCGCGGCTACACCTTC	CASSLARGYTF
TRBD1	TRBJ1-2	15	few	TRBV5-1	TGCGCCAGCAGCTTGGGACAGGGGGCGAGGTATGGCTACACCTTC	CASSLGQGARYGYTF
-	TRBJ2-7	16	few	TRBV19	TGTGCCAGTAGTAGTAGGAGTGGGGGAGTGACATACGAGCAGTACTTC	CASSSRSGGVTYEQYF
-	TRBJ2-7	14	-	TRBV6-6	TGTGCCAGCAGTTACCCGGGACATAACTACGAGCAGTACTTC	CASSYPGHNYEQYF
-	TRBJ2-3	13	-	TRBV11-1	TGTGCCAGCAGCTTAACAGGATTTGATACGCAGTATTTT	CASSLTGFDTQYF
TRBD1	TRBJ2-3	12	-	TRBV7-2	TGTGCCAGCAGCTCACAGGGGCCTACGCAGTATTTT	CASSSQGPTQYF
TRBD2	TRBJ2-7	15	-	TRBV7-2	TGTGCCAGCAGCTTAGAACCCGGACTAGCGGGGCAGCAGTACTTC	CASSLEPGLAGQQYF
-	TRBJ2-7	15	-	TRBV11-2	TGTGCCAGCAGCCTCCGGGACCGAAGCTCCTACGAGCAGTACTTC	CASSLRDRSSYEQYF
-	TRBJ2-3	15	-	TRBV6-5	TGTGCCAGCATGAGTAAGATGGAATTCACAGATACGCAGTATTTT	CASMSKMEFTDTQYF
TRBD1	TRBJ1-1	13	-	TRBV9	TGTGCCAGCAGCCCCGACAGGGAGACTGAAGCTTTCTTT	CASSPDRETEAFF
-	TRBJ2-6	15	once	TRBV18	TGTGCCAGCTCACCTCCGCTTTCTGGGGCCAACGTCCTGACTTTC	CASSPPLSGANVLTF
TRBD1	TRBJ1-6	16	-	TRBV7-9	TGTGCCAGCAGCTTAGGACAGGGTTTTTACAATTCACCCCTCCACTTT	CASSLGQGFYNSPLHF
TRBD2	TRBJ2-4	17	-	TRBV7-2	TGTGCCAGCAGCATACCTAGCGGGGGAGGAGCCAAAAACATTCAGTACTTC	CASSIPSGGGAKNIQYF
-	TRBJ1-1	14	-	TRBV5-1	TGCGCCAGCACCAGGAGGCCGGCGGACACTGAAGCTTTCTTT	CASTRRPADTEAFF
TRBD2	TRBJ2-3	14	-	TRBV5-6	TGTGCCAGCAGCTTGAGTAGCGGGGGACATACGCAGTATTTT	CASSLSSGGHTQYF
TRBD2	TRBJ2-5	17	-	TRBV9	TGTGCCAGCAGCGCCCGGCGGACTAGCGGGAGTACGGAGACCCAGTACTTC	CASSARRTSGSTETQYF
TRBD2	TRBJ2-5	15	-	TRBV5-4	TGTGCCAGCAGCCTCCGAGCGGGGGGGCTAGAGACCCAGTACTTC	CASSLRAGGLETQYF
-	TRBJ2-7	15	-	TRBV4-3	TGCGCCAGCAGCCAAGATCAAATTAGACCCTACGAGCAGTACTTC	CASSQDQIRPYEQYF
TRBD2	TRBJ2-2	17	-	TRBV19	TGTGCCAGTACCCCGGGACTAGCGGGGGGAAACACCGGGGAGCTGTTTTTT	CASTPGLAGGNTGELFF
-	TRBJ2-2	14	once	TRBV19	TGTGCCAGTACCATGAGTCGTAACACCGGGGAGCTGTTTTTT	CASTMSRNTGELFF
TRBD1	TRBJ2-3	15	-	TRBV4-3	TGCGCCAGCAGCCAGGTGGGGACAGGTGGGGATACGCAGTATTTT	CASSQVGTGGDTQYF
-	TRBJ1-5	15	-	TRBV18	TGTGCCAGCTCACCCTCAACAGGGTACGATCAGCCCCAGCATTTT	CASSPSTGYDQPQHF
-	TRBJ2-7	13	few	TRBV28	TGTGCCAGCATCGGGGGGCACTCCTACGAGCAGTACTTC	CASIGGHSYEQYF
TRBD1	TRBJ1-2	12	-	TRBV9	TGTGCCAGCAGTGCCACAGGGGTAGGCTACACCTTC	CASSATGVGYTF
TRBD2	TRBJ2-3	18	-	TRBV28	TGTGCCAGCAGTCTTAATCTGGTCAGGCGGGAGTTCACAGATACGCAGTATTTT	CASSLNLVRREFTDTQYF
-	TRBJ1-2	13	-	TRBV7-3	TGTGCCAGCAGCCTATCCCCAGGGGATGGCTACACCTTC	CASSLSPGDGYTF
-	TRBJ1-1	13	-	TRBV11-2	TGTGCCAGCAGCTTAGATGGGAACACTGAAGCTTTCTTT	CASSLDGNTEAFF
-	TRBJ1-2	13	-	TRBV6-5	TGTGCCAGCAGTTATGGGGGACGCTATGGCTACACCTTC	CASSYGGRYGYTF
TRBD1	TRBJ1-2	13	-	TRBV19	TGTGCCAGCGACAGGGGGCGAGGTAGTGGCTACACCTTC	CASDRGRGSGYTF
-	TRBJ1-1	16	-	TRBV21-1	TGTGCCAGCAGCAAGGGAGCCTGCAGGTGGAACACTGAAGCTTTCTTT	CASSKGACRWNTEAFF
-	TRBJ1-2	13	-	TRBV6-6	TGTGCCAGCAGCCAACCGGGACTCTATGGCTACACCTTC	CASSQPGLYGYTF
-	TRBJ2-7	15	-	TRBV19	TGTGCCAGTAGTTTACGGGCCTATAGCTCCTACGAGCAGTACTTC	CASSLRAYSSYEQYF
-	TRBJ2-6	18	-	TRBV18	TGTGCCAGCTCACCTGCGGAACAGACCCGCTCTGGGGCCAACGTCCTGACTTTC	CASSPAEQTRSGANVLTF
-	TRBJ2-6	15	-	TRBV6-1	TGTGCCAGCAGTGCGAGGACATCGGGGGCCAACGTCCTGACTTTC	CASSARTSGANVLTF
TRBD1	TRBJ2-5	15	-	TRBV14	TGTGCCAGCAGCCAAGCTCCGGGACAGGGGAGACACCAGTACTTC	CASSQAPGQGRHQYF